The 27 T cell receptor beta chains below come from one sample, sequenced in a study of blood T cell repertoires in COVID-19. Generated by immunoSEQ multiplex PCR, the TCRdb table keeps only in-frame clones and is missing some. Here the sample spans roughly 16,000 clones, roughly 88% being singletons. Sequenced input: peripheral blood. The receptor source for this set is a man between 70 and 80 years old in a cohort sampled during active COVID-19.

This chain links TRBV6-2 or TRBV6-3 with TRBJ2-7; TRBD2 aligns across 8 bases. This CDR3 spans 16 amino acids. Losses at the gene ends were 6 bases for V and 1 base for J; bases not matched to a gene: 11. The germline V gene has CDR1 MNHEY and CDR2 SVGEGT. The CDR3 nucleotides read TGTGCCAGCAGCCCTATGAGGCTAGCGGGTTCCTACGAGCAGTACTTC. Amino acids: CASSPMRLAGSYEQYF.

This chain uses TRBV19 with TRBJ2-1, with a weak D call TRBD1 (6 bases). The CDR3 is 13 amino acids. CDR1 and CDR2 from the germline V gene are LNHDA and SQIVND (reference sequence). Trimming took off 10 bases at V and 4 bases at J, with 14 bases between the two ends. In DNA form, the CDR3 reads TGTGCCACCCGCGCAGGGGAGTACAATGAGCAGTTCTTC. This sequence encodes CATRAGEYNEQFF.

The chain combines TRBV5-8 with TRBJ2-2, with D perhaps TRBD1 (6 bases). CDR3 length equals 11 residues. The V and J ends lost 1 base and 16 bases respectively, with 11 bases between them. The germline gives CDR1 SGHTS, CDR2 YDEGEE. The CDR3 bases are TGTGCCAGCAGCTTGACAGGGTTTCCGTTTTTT. Amino acid sequence: CASSLTGFPFF.

The V gene is TRBV9, the J gene TRBJ2-3; 9 bases align to TRBD2. Germline V gives CDR1 SGDLS, CDR2 YYNGEE. The V and J ends lost 4 bases and 2 bases, in that order; junction bases with no gene match: 5. CDR3 length: 15 residues. The CDR3 loop is CASSLLAGTTDTQYF. DNA of the CDR3: TGTGCCAGCAGCTTACTAGCGGGTACCACAGATACGCAGTATTTT.

The chain is built from TRBV2 and TRBJ2-7; TRBD1 might be the D (5 bases). Deletions cut 9 bases from V and 6 bases from J, with 21 bases between. Germline V gene sequence: CDR1 SNHLY, CDR2 FYNNEI. The CDR3 loop spans 14 amino acids. The CDR3 loop is CASEAGLSAFEQYF. CDR3 nucleotide sequence: TGTGCCAGTGAAGCAGGGTTGAGTGCTTTCGAGCAGTACTTC.

V is TRBV9 and J is TRBJ1-3, with D perhaps matching TRBD1 (6 bases). CDR1 and CDR2 (germline): SGDLS, YYNGEE. The CDR3 contains 14 residues. Trimming stripped 0 bases from V and 4 bases from J, with 8 bases between. The CDR3 reads CASSVDQGGNTIYF. In DNA, the CDR3 is TGTGCCAGCAGCGTAGATCAGGGGGGAAACACCATATATTTT.

The V gene is TRBV24-1, the J gene TRBJ2-1; TRBD1 aligns across 10 bases. CDR1 KGHDR and CDR2 SFDVKD come from the germline V gene. The V and J ends lost 8 bases and 7 bases, in that order; junction bases with no gene match: 4. The CDR3 has 13 amino acids. The CDR3 loop is CATIGQGGNEQFF. The DNA of the CDR3 is TGTGCCACCATAGGACAGGGGGGGAATGAGCAGTTCTTC.

The rearrangement uses TRBV11-2 and TRBJ2-3; 9 bases are shared with TRBD1. CDR1 is SGHAT and CDR2 is FQNNGV in the germline V gene. J lost 3 bases, V lost 5 bases, and 12 bases had no gene match. This CDR3 region has 17 residues. The CDR3 region has the DNA TGTGCCAGCAGCCCCGACCGGGGGACAGGGCGTACAGATACGCAGTATTTT. It specifies CASSPDRGTGRTDTQYF.

V usage is TRBV19 and J usage is TRBJ1-6; the match to TRBD1 covers 7 bases. CDR3 size: 15 residues. In germline, CDR1 is LNHDA, CDR2 SQIVND (reference sequence). V dropped 4 bases and J dropped 9; count of bases not matched to a gene: 9. The CDR3: CASSSGQEYSSPLHF. DNA of the CDR3: TGTGCCAGTAGTAGCGGACAGGAATACAGTTCACCCCTCCACTTT.

In this sample, this clone turned up once. The chain couples TRBV10-3 to TRBJ2-7, with 12 nucleotides matching TRBD2. This CDR3 is 16 amino acids long. V shed 3 bases, J shed 1 base, and the junction held 4 bases outside the gene matches. Germline CDR1 reads ENHRY; CDR2 reads SYGVKD. The CDR3 nucleotides are TGTGCCATCAGTGACCGGACTAGCGGGACGTCCTACGAGCAGTACTTC. Translating gives CAISDRTSGTSYEQYF.

As regards this clone: A junction boundary mismatches the germline segment, possibly from a read error. The V gene is TRBV20-1, the J gene TRBJ2-1; the match to TRBD2 covers 8 bases. The CDR3 contains 10 residues. The germline V gene encodes CDR1 DFQATT and CDR2 SNEGSKA (reference sequence). The CDR3 region is CSAGRGGEVF. DNA for the CDR3: TGCAGTGCTGGCCGGGGGGGGGAGGTCTTC.

V and J are TRBV5-6 and TRBJ1-5; D perhaps matches TRBD1 (6 bases). V lost 2 bases, J lost 0 bases, and 12 bases lay in between. The CDR3 length is 16 residues. CDR1 and CDR2 from the germline V gene are SGHDT and YYEEEE. CDR3 nucleotide sequence: TGTGCCAGCAGCTTTGGAGGACAGTATAGCAATCAGCCCCAGCATTTT. Translated: CASSFGGQYSNQPQHF.

This clone was detected only once. The chain has TRBV5-8 and TRBJ2-4, with TRBD1 matching 9 bases. The CDR3 is 14 residues long. CDR1 and CDR2 from the germline V gene are SGHTS and YDEGEE. J was trimmed by 7 bases and V by 7 bases; bases with no gene match: 9. This chain's CDR3 is CASGPTGGGNIQYF. For the CDR3, the DNA is TGTGCCAGCGGCCCGACAGGGGGAGGGAACATTCAGTACTTC.

The chain couples TRBV7-9 to TRBJ2-7, with a weak D call TRBD2 (6 bases). Trimming pared 5 bases from V and 2 bases from J, leaving 16 bases between. CDR1 is SEHNR, CDR2 FQNEAQ, per germline (reference sequence). The CDR3 loop spans 15 amino acids. For the CDR3, the DNA is TGTGCCAGCAGCCGCGCCGGGGGTATAACCTACGAGCAGTACTTC. Its translation: CASSRAGGITYEQYF. Full variable domain (outside the CDR3, taken from reference TRBV7-9 and TRBJ2-7): DTGVSQNPRHKITKRGQNVTFRCDPISEHNRLYWYRQTLGQGPEFLTYFQNEAQLEKSRLLSDRFSAERPKGSFSTLEIQRTEQGDSAMYLCASSRAGGITYEQYFGPGTRLTVT.

This chain uses TRBV4-1 with TRBJ2-2; D might be TRBD1 (6 bases). Germline assignment: CDR1 MGHRA and CDR2 YSYEKL. Trimming removed 5 bases at V and 4 bases at J, with 17 bases between. The CDR3 totals 16 residues. The CDR3 reads CASSKFTGMGTGELFF. CDR3 coding DNA: TGCGCCAGCAGCAAGTTTACAGGGATGGGCACCGGGGAGCTGTTTTTT.

This clone appeared a few times. The CDR3 sequence is CASSLSGFSNQPQHF. For the CDR3, the DNA is TGTGCCAGCAGTCTATCAGGGTTTAGCAATCAGCCCCAGCATTTT. The rearrangement links TRBV28 to TRBJ1-5; tentative D call: TRBD1 (5 bases). Deletions cut 5 bases from V and 0 bases from J, with 11 bases between. This CDR3 has 15 residues. CDR1 is MDHEN and CDR2 is SYDVKM in the germline V gene.

This chain uses TRBV11-2 with TRBJ2-7; 9 bases match TRBD1. The CDR3 is 15 amino acids. Germline V lookup: CDR1 SGHAT, CDR2 FQNNGV. V lost 1 base to trimming and J lost 13 bases; unmatched junction nucleotides: 14. The CDR3 loop is CASSLVGDRDSLFYF. The CDR3 DNA is TGTGCCAGCAGCTTAGTTGGGGACAGGGACTCTCTTTTCTACTTC.

The V gene is TRBV5-1, the J gene TRBJ1-1; TRBD1 might be the D (6 bases). Trimming took off 4 bases at V and 3 bases at J, with 10 bases between the two ends. Germline V lookup: CDR1 SGHRS, CDR2 YFSETQ. The CDR3 loop spans 13 amino acids. The CDR3 coding sequence is TGCGCCAGCAGCCCGACAGGAGACACTGAAGCTTTCTTT. This codes for CASSPTGDTEAFF.

The V and J genes are TRBV7-9 and TRBJ2-7, with 8 bases fitting TRBD2. V was pared by 5 bases and J by 2 bases, with 17 bases of the junction left unmatched. The CDR3 has 18 amino acids. Germline V gene sequence: CDR1 SEHNR, CDR2 FQNEAQ (reference sequence). Written as DNA, the CDR3 is TGTGCCAGCAGCCCAAAGGTGGTCTCTAGCGGGTTCGCCTACGAGCAGTACTTC. Translated, it gives CASSPKVVSSGFAYEQYF.

This chain connects TRBV9 to TRBJ2-1; D gene unclear. The germline CDR1 and CDR2 sequences are SGDLS and YYNGEE. The CDR3 covers 14 residues. Trimming pared 3 bases from V and 3 bases from J, leaving 10 bases between. The CDR3 region is CASSATASYNEQFF. The CDR3 nucleotides read TGTGCCAGCAGCGCCACCGCCAGCTACAATGAGCAGTTCTTC.

This chain links TRBV6-2 or TRBV6-3 with TRBJ2-7, with D tentatively TRBD2 (7 bases). Trimming stripped 0 bases from V and 0 bases from J, with 15 bases between. Per germline, CDR1 MNHEY and CDR2 SVGEGT. This CDR3 is 17 amino acids long. The CDR3 DNA reads TGTGCCAGCAGTTACTCCTTGGGGGGGGGCGTCTCCTACGAGCAGTACTTC. This translates into CASSYSLGGGVSYEQYF.

V is TRBV23-1 and J is TRBJ2-1, with 10 bases that match TRBD2. TRBV23-1 is sorted into the ORF group, with uncertain function. The V gene end was trimmed by 0 bases and the J gene end by 2 bases; junction bases not matched to a gene: 10. This CDR3 contains 19 residues. This CDR3 is CASSQSYRLAGDTYNEQFF. DNA of the CDR3: TGCGCCAGCAGTCAATCATATCGGCTAGCGGGAGACACCTACAATGAGCAGTTCTTC.

The chain joins TRBV7-9 to TRBJ2-5; TRBD2 matches at 12 bases. Trimming at V came to 2 bases and at J to 1 base, leaving 5 bases not matched to a gene. CDR3 length: 17 amino acids. The germline gives CDR1 SEHNR, CDR2 FQNEAQ (reference sequence). CDR3 residues: CASSLTGTSGPQETQYF. The DNA of the CDR3 is TGTGCCAGCAGCTTAACAGGGACTAGCGGGCCCCAAGAGACCCAGTACTTC.

This clone was counted a single time. The chain recombines TRBV3-1 (or the pseudogene TRBV3-2) with TRBJ1-6, with D possibly being TRBD1 (6 bases). V lost 1 base and J lost 8, with 9 bases in between. From germline, CDR1 is LGHDT and CDR2 YNNKEL (reference sequence). The CDR3 runs 14 residues. The CDR3 bases are TGTGCCAGCAGCCAAGGACAGGCTCATTCACCCCTCCACTTT. It specifies CASSQGQAHSPLHF.

The chain recombines TRBV19 with TRBJ2-1; 7 nucleotides line up with TRBD2. Germline V CDR1 and CDR2: LNHDA, SQIVND (reference sequence). V was pared by 4 bases and J by 6 bases, with 9 bases of the junction left unmatched. The CDR3 extends over 15 amino acids. The CDR3 loop is CASSNGASGLNEQFF. The CDR3 DNA reads as TGTGCCAGTAGTAATGGGGCTAGCGGCCTCAATGAGCAGTTCTTC.

This clone was seen more than once but under ten times. This sequence joins TRBV28 and TRBJ2-6; the match to TRBD1 covers 8 bases. V lost 6 bases, J lost 2 bases, and 9 bases stayed unmatched. Germline CDR1 and CDR2: MDHEN and SYDVKM. The length of the CDR3 is 17 residues. CDR3 sequence (DNA): TGTGCCAGCAGCCGCGGGACAGGCACTGCTGGGGCCAACGTCCTGACTTTC. This gives the protein CASSRGTGTAGANVLTF.

The J gene is TRBJ2-4, the V gene TRBV14; a weak D match, TRBD1 (7 bases). CDR3 length: 17 amino acids. CDR1 is SGHDN, CDR2 FVKESK, per germline. The V end was cut by 4 bases, the J end by 2 bases, with 18 bases between. The CDR3: CASSPSTGTFTKNIQYF. CDR3 nucleotide sequence: TGTGCCAGCAGCCCCTCGACAGGGACTTTTACCAAAAACATTCAGTACTTC.